Listed here are 32 T cell receptor beta chains from one sample, sequenced in a study of shared clonotypes between healthy human individuals. TCRdb's table, derived via immunoSEQ multiplex PCR, lists solely in-frame clones and lacks some. Among approximately 320,000 clones, 74% were seen once, and the ten largest hold approximately 10%. The source material was memory CD4+ T cells sorted from blood. Subset of the sample: CD45RA-negative fraction. Every receptor here comes from a man under 40 in good health.

Here the CDR3 DNA reads TGTGCCTGGACAGGGGGGTCCTTTAAAGAGACCCAGTACTTC. It encodes CAWTGGSFKETQYF. V is TRBV30 and J is TRBJ2-5; tentative D call: TRBD1 (7 bases). Between the trimmed V and J ends, which lost 4 bases and 3 bases, there was a span of 15 bases. Looked up from germline, CDR1 is GTSNPN and CDR2 is SVGIG (reference sequence). The length of the CDR3 is 14 residues.

V gene TRBV4-1 combines with J gene TRBJ2-1; maybe TRBD2 (6 bases). Germline V gene data show CDR1 as MGHRA and CDR2 as YSYEKL. There are 13 residues in the CDR3. Trimming left V 1 base short and J 9 bases short, with 10 bases between. The CDR3 nucleotides are TGCGCCAGCAGCCAAGGACTAGAGAGTGAGCAGTTCTTC. This sequence encodes CASSQGLESEQFF.

The chain couples TRBV29-1 to TRBJ2-7, with 9 bases identical to TRBD1. CDR3 length: 13 amino acids. The ends lost 6 bases at V and 3 bases at J; junction bases unmatched: 6. Germline assignment: CDR1 SQVTM and CDR2 ANQGSEA. CDR3 in DNA: TGCAGCGTGGCCGACAGGGGGATCTACGAGCAGTACTTC. Amino acid sequence: CSVADRGIYEQYF.

J is TRBJ1-5 and V is TRBV9; no clear D gene. CDR1 is SGDLS and CDR2 is YYNGEE in the germline V gene. The V gene lost 3 bases and the J gene lost 4 bases, with 17 bases spanning the gap. This CDR3 comprises 16 residues. The DNA for the CDR3 is TGTGCCAGCAGCGCCGCGGACCCACTAGATAATCAGCCCCAGCATTTT. Protein product: CASSAADPLDNQPQHF.

The chain recombines TRBV28 with TRBJ2-7; tentatively, D is TRBD2 (6 bases). Deletions cut 8 bases from V and 3 bases from J, with 17 bases between. The CDR3 length is 14 residues. The germline gives CDR1 MDHEN, CDR2 SYDVKM. In nucleotides, the CDR3 is TGTGCCAGCCGGAGTCGGTATAGCGGCTACGAGCAGTACTTC. Translation gives CASRSRYSGYEQYF.

The chain links TRBV2 to TRBJ2-1; TRBD2 aligns across 8 bases. There are 14 residues in the CDR3. Per the germline V gene, CDR1 is SNHLY and CDR2 is FYNNEI. With V trimmed by 7 bases and J by 9 bases, 11 bases remained unmatched. CDR3 in DNA: TGTGCCAGCACCGGGACTAGTTATGGTCTTGAGCAGTTCTTC. It yields the protein CASTGTSYGLEQFF.

V usage is TRBV5-5 and J usage is TRBJ2-3, with 9 bases fitting TRBD2. Per the germline V gene, CDR1 is SGHKS and CDR2 is YYEKEE (reference sequence). V gave up 6 bases and J gave up 0 bases; unmatched junction bases: 11. The CDR3 spans 17 residues. The CDR3, as DNA: TGTGCCAGCAACACGGGGGGAACTAGCGGGAGCACAGATACGCAGTATTTT. Residues: CASNTGGTSGSTDTQYF.

On this clone itself: Sequence at one end of the junction differs from germline and may be a read error. The chain uses TRBV7-9 and TRBJ2-7, with 8 bases that match TRBD1. CDR1 is SEHNR and CDR2 is FQNEAQ in the germline V gene (reference sequence). CDR3 length: 14 amino acids. The CDR3 DNA is TGTGCCAGCAGCATGGGACAGGCACTAGTTCAGAAGGACTTC. It translates to CASSMGQALVQKDF.

The chain combines TRBV19 with TRBJ2-6; D is possibly TRBD2 (6 bases). Deletions cut 9 bases from V and 0 bases from J, with 18 bases between. Germline V CDR1 and CDR2: LNHDA, SQIVND (reference sequence). CDR3 size: 17 residues. The CDR3 sequence is CASLRDGSYSGANVLTF. CDR3 coding DNA: TGTGCCAGCCTCCGGGACGGGAGTTACTCTGGGGCCAACGTCCTGACTTTC.

Written as DNA, the CDR3 is TGTGCCAGCAGTGCCCATGACACTAGCGGGAGCTACAATGAGCAGTTCTTC. Its translation is CASSAHDTSGSYNEQFF. V and J are TRBV6-1 and TRBJ2-1; the match to TRBD2 covers 11 bases. CDR3 length equals 17 residues. In germline, CDR1 is MNHNS, CDR2 SASEGT. V lost 4 bases and J lost 3; bases outside the gene matches: 8.

The chain joins TRBV5-1 to TRBJ2-1; D is possibly TRBD2 (6 bases). The CDR3 is made up of 12 amino acids. The germline V gene has CDR1 SGHRS and CDR2 YFSETQ. Trimming pared 5 bases from V and 7 bases from J, leaving 10 bases between. CDR3 in amino acids: CASRVTSNEQFF. CDR3 nucleotide sequence: TGCGCCAGCAGGGTGACTAGTAATGAGCAGTTCTTC.

This sequence joins TRBV2 and TRBJ2-1; D is perhaps TRBD2 (6 bases). V was clipped by 8 bases and J by 1 base, with 12 bases between them. CDR1 and CDR2 from the germline V gene are SNHLY and FYNNEI. The CDR3 runs to 14 residues. CDR3 region: CASLGLGSYNEQFF. CDR3 DNA sequence: TGTGCCAGCTTGGGACTCGGATCCTACAATGAGCAGTTCTTC. Combining the CDR3 with reference TRBV2 and TRBJ2-1 gives the whole variable domain EPEVTQTPSHQVTQMGQEVILRCVPISNHLYFYWYRQILGQKVEFLVSFYNNEISEKSEIFDDQFSVERPDGSNFTLKIRSTKLEDSAMYFCASLGLGSYNEQFFGPGTRLTVL.

V and J are TRBV29-1 and TRBJ2-6, with D perhaps matching TRBD2 (7 bases). This CDR3 comprises 15 residues. Deletions cut 7 bases from V and 4 bases from J, with 17 bases between. Looked up from germline, CDR1 is SQVTM and CDR2 is ANQGSEA. As DNA, the CDR3 is TGCAGCGCCGGACTAGGCCAGGGGGGGGCCAACGTCCTGACTTTC. It translates to CSAGLGQGGANVLTF. Full variable domain (rest looked up from reference TRBV29-1 and TRBJ2-6): SAVISQKPSRDICQRGTSLTIQCQVDSQVTMMFWYRQQPGQSLTLIATANQGSEATYESGFVIDKFPISRPNLTFSTLTVSNMSPEDSSIYLCSAGLGQGGANVLTFGAGSRLTVL.

The V call is TRBV2, the J call TRBJ1-1; D not certain. V was clipped by 7 bases and J by 3 bases, with 6 bases between them. CDR1 and CDR2 (germline): SNHLY, FYNNEI. The CDR3 loop spans 11 amino acids. CDR3 sequence (DNA): TGTGCCAGCACTGGGGACACTGAAGCTTTCTTT. Translation gives CASTGDTEAFF.

The chain recombines TRBV7-3 with TRBJ2-6; D is perhaps TRBD1 (6 bases). CDR1 is SGHTA and CDR2 is FQGTGA in the germline V gene. The ends were cut back, 5 bases at V and 2 bases at J, with 10 bases in the middle. There are 15 residues in the CDR3. In nucleotides, the CDR3 is TGTGCCAGCAGCCTACACAGGGCTGGGGCCAACGTCCTGACTTTC. This sequence encodes CASSLHRAGANVLTF.

The chain is built from TRBV25-1 and TRBJ2-5; D not resolved. Trimming left V 4 bases short and J 8 bases short, with 11 bases between. The CDR3 covers 12 residues. Germline CDR1 MGHDK, CDR2 SYGVNS. The CDR3 loop is CASSASQATQYF. The CDR3 DNA is TGTGCCAGCAGTGCCTCCCAGGCAACCCAGTACTTC.

The chain links TRBV28 to TRBJ2-1, with 7 bases that match TRBD2. CDR3 length: 14 amino acids. V was pared by 6 bases and J by 8 bases, with 10 bases of the junction left unmatched. Per germline, CDR1 MDHEN and CDR2 SYDVKM. The CDR3 nucleotides read TGTGCCAGCAGCTTAGCGGGTGGGTTCCATGAGCAGTTCTTC. Translated: CASSLAGGFHEQFF.

The rearrangement joins TRBV7-3 to TRBJ2-1; 10 bases align to TRBD2. Trimming removed 3 bases from V and 4 bases from J; junction bases left unmatched: 3. The germline CDR1 and CDR2 sequences are SGHTA and FQGTGA. The CDR3 extends over 15 amino acids. CDR3 residues: CASSLTSGFYNEQFF. DNA of the CDR3: TGTGCCAGCAGCTTGACTAGCGGGTTTTACAATGAGCAGTTCTTC. The full variable domain, in which reference TRBV7-3 and TRBJ2-1 provide the parts outside the CDR3, is GAGVSQTPSNKVTEKGKYVELRCDPISGHTALYWYRQSLGQGPEFLIYFQGTGAADDSGLPNDRFFAVRPEGSVSTLKIQRTERGDSAVYLCASSLTSGFYNEQFFGPGTRLTVL.

The CDR3 DNA reads as TGTGCCAGCAGTTACTCGATCCTCGATTACGAGCAGTACTTC. Translated, it gives CASSYSILDYEQYF. This chain connects TRBV6-5 to TRBJ2-7; no reliable D call. There are 14 residues in the CDR3. CDR1 is MNHEY and CDR2 is SVGAGI in the germline V gene. Trimming cost V 0 bases and J 4 bases, with 10 bases left between them.

The V call is TRBV5-1, the J call TRBJ2-5; unclear D gene. This CDR3 spans 12 amino acids. Looked up from germline, CDR1 is SGHRS and CDR2 is YFSETQ. The V end lost 2 bases, the J end lost 2 bases, and 4 bases lay between the germline ends. The chain's CDR3 is CASSFAQETQYF. As DNA, the CDR3 is TGCGCCAGCAGCTTCGCGCAAGAGACCCAGTACTTC.

The chain joins TRBV25-1 to TRBJ2-5; TRBD1 matches at 9 bases. V lost 7 bases and J lost 4; bases outside the gene matches: 13. CDR3 length equals 16 residues. Germline V gene sequence: CDR1 MGHDK, CDR2 SYGVNS. CDR3 loop: CASNSELQGARETQYF. DNA for the CDR3: TGTGCCAGCAACTCCGAATTACAGGGGGCAAGAGAGACCCAGTACTTC.

The chain is built from TRBV9 and TRBJ2-5; 8 nucleotides align to TRBD2. V lost 0 bases, J lost 1 base, and 2 bases stayed unmatched. Germline V CDR1 and CDR2: SGDLS, YYNGEE. This CDR3 contains 15 residues. The CDR3 nucleotides are TGTGCCAGCAGCGTAGCTAGCGGGTTCCAAGAGACCCAGTACTTC. Protein: CASSVASGFQETQYF. Variable domain in full (rest from reference TRBV9 and TRBJ2-5): DSGVTQTPKHLITATGQRVTLRCSPRSGDLSVYWYQQSLDQGLQFLIQYYNGEERAKGNILERFSAQQFPDLHSELNLSSLELGDSALYFCASSVASGFQETQYFGPGTRLLVL.

V is TRBV18 and J is TRBJ2-7; TRBD1 might be the D (6 bases). CDR1 and CDR2 (germline): KGHSH, LQKENI. The CDR3 runs 17 residues. Trimming cost V 0 bases and J 2 bases, with 17 bases left between them. The CDR3, as DNA: TGTGCCAGCTCACCACCGATCCCACAGGGTTCCGCCTACGAGCAGTACTTC. Its protein product is CASSPPIPQGSAYEQYF.

This chain links TRBV14 with TRBJ1-2; TRBD1 aligns across 9 bases. Germline values: CDR1 SGHDN, CDR2 FVKESK. The CDR3 sequence is 16 residues long. Unmatched junction bases numbered 10, after V lost 4 bases and J lost 4 bases. The CDR3 region has the DNA TGTGCCAGCAGCCGAGCCGGGACAGGGCTCACCTATGGCTACACCTTC. Translation gives CASSRAGTGLTYGYTF. Using reference TRBV14 and TRBJ1-2 for the parts outside the CDR3, the full variable domain is EAGVTQFPSHSVIEKGQTVTLRCDPISGHDNLYWYRRVMGKEIKFLLHFVKESKQDESGMPNNRFLAERTGGTYSTLKVQPAELEDSGVYFCASSRAGTGLTYGYTFGSGTRLTVV.

This chain uses TRBV28 with TRBJ2-4, with 7 bases that match TRBD1. Germline CDR1 and CDR2: MDHEN and SYDVKM. The V gene end was trimmed by 7 bases and the J gene end by 0 bases; junction bases not matched to a gene: 12. This CDR3 has 17 amino acids. The CDR3 sequence is CASTKQPGQLAKNIQYF. CDR3 DNA: TGTGCCAGCACCAAACAACCGGGACAGCTAGCCAAAAACATTCAGTACTTC.

A note on this clone: The sample holds other DNA sequences that translate to the same CDR3. The chain recombines TRBV11-3 with TRBJ1-1, with D possibly matching TRBD1 (5 bases). V lost 0 bases, J lost 3 bases, and 8 bases lay in between. This CDR3 comprises 14 residues. CDR1 and CDR2 from the germline V gene are SGHNT and YENEEA. The CDR3 nucleotides read TGTGCCAGCAGCTTAGAAGGGGCGGACACTGAAGCTTTCTTT. This encodes CASSLEGADTEAFF. The full variable domain, in which reference TRBV11-3 and TRBJ1-1 provide the parts outside the CDR3, is EAGVVQSPRYKIIEKKQPVAFWCNPISGHNTLYWYLQNLGQGPELLIRYENEEAVDDSQLPKDRFSAERLKGVDSTLKIQPAELGDSAVYLCASSLEGADTEAFFGQGTRLTVV.

The rearrangement links TRBV5-1 to TRBJ2-1; D is perhaps TRBD1 (6 bases). V was trimmed by 5 bases and J by 5 bases, leaving 11 bases between them. This CDR3 comprises 13 residues. From germline, CDR1 is SGHRS and CDR2 YFSETQ. Here the CDR3 reads CASSRGKNNEQFF. The CDR3 DNA reads TGCGCCAGCAGTAGGGGGAAGAACAATGAGCAGTTCTTC.

This sequence joins TRBV10-3 and TRBJ2-5; TRBD2 agrees at 10 bases. CDR1 is ENHRY and CDR2 is SYGVKD in the germline V gene. J gave up 2 bases and V 6 bases, and 6 bases lay outside the gene matches. The CDR3 is 15 amino acids. Written as DNA, the CDR3 is TGTGCCATCAGGGAGCGGGAGGGGTTTCAAGAGACCCAGTACTTC. Translating gives CAIREREGFQETQYF.

This chain links TRBV28 with TRBJ2-5; the D gene is possibly TRBD1 (6 bases). This CDR3 contains 15 residues. Germline V gene data show CDR1 as MDHEN and CDR2 as SYDVKM. V lost 6 bases and J lost 4, with 18 bases in between. The DNA for the CDR3 is TGTGCCAGCAGCCGCCCCACAGGGTGGGGAGAGACCCAGTACTTC. Translating gives CASSRPTGWGETQYF.

The V and J genes are TRBV19 and TRBJ2-1; 14 nucleotides match TRBD2. The CDR3 loop spans 17 amino acids. The V and J ends lost 1 base and 6 bases, in that order; junction bases with no gene match: 5. The germline V gene encodes CDR1 LNHDA and CDR2 SQIVND (reference sequence). The CDR3 sequence is CASSIVTSGRASNEQFF. CDR3 DNA: TGTGCCAGTAGTATAGTGACTAGCGGGAGGGCCTCCAATGAGCAGTTCTTC. Looking up the rest from reference TRBV19 and TRBJ2-1 gives the full variable domain: DGGITQSPKYLFRKEGQNVTLSCEQNLNHDAMYWYRQDPGQGLRLIYYSQIVNDFQKGDIAEGYSVSREKKESFPLTVTSAQKNPTAFYLCASSIVTSGRASNEQFFGPGTRLTVL.

CDR3 amino acids: CSARTGEGEKLFF. CDR3 sequence (DNA): TGCAGCGCACGGACAGGCGAGGGGGAAAAACTGTTTTTT. This chain joins TRBV29-1 and TRBJ1-4; 7 bases are a match to TRBD1. The CDR3 length is 13 residues. Germline loops: CDR1 SQVTM, CDR2 ANQGSEA. V lost 7 bases, J lost 8 bases, and 10 bases stayed unmatched.

In nucleotides, the CDR3 is TGTGCCATAGAAATCACAGATACGCAGTATTTT. It yields the protein CAIEITDTQYF. This sequence joins TRBV10-3 and TRBJ2-3; D gene ambiguous. V was pared by 9 bases and J by 2 bases, with 6 bases between. The CDR3 runs to 11 residues. Germline CDR1 and CDR2: ENHRY and SYGVKD.